These T cell receptor beta chains were read from a single sample in a study of PD-1 blockade in classical Hodgkin lymphoma. Sequencing was performed with immunoSEQ multiplex PCR; in TCRdb, only in-frame clones are kept and a portion is missing. The data contain tens of thousands of clones, around 94% of them singletons. The sequencing here drew on peripheral blood mononuclear cells (PBMCs), taken before the fourth cycle of nivolumab. The receptors shown here come from a human donor with classical Hodgkin lymphoma. Each CDR3 is given with its conserved first and last residue. The order of the fields is CDR3 DNA, CDR3 protein, clone size, J gene, D gene, V gene. The D gene is left open where the match is weak. For some rows the clone size is stated as once, few or many, or as a class when expanded; others skip it.

cdr3_nt: TGCGCCAGCAGCTTGGAGTGGAACACTGAAGCTTTCTTT
cdr3_aa: CASSLEWNTEAFF
clone_size: .
j_call: TRBJ1-1
d_call: .
v_call: TRBV5-1

cdr3_nt: TGTGCCAGCAGTCGGGCGGGGCCCCAGCGCTACAATGAGCAGTTCTTC
cdr3_aa: CASSRAGPQRYNEQFF
clone_size: .
j_call: TRBJ2-1
d_call: .
v_call: TRBV28

cdr3_nt: TGTGCCAGCAGCATAAATCGGGGAGGAGAGACCCAGTACTTC
cdr3_aa: CASSINRGGETQYF
clone_size: .
j_call: TRBJ2-5
d_call: .
v_call: TRBV7-9

cdr3_nt: TGCAGTGCTAGGGGTGAGACCCAGTACTTC
cdr3_aa: CSARGETQYF
clone_size: .
j_call: TRBJ2-5
d_call: .
v_call: TRBV20-1

cdr3_nt: TGTGCCAGCCCTGCCACCCGACATCTCCTACCGACCTACGAGCAGTACTTC
cdr3_aa: CASPATRHLLPTYEQYF
clone_size: .
j_call: TRBJ2-7
d_call: .
v_call: TRBV19

cdr3_nt: TGTGCCAGCAGTGAAGACGCTGGAAACACCATATATTTT
cdr3_aa: CASSEDAGNTIYF
clone_size: .
j_call: TRBJ1-3
d_call: .
v_call: TRBV2

cdr3_nt: TGCGCCAGCGCTGGGAGCCTAGAAGAGACCCAGTACTTC
cdr3_aa: CASAGSLEETQYF
clone_size: .
j_call: TRBJ2-5
d_call: .
v_call: TRBV5-1

cdr3_nt: TGTGCCAGCCAAATCTCCGGGACAGGGGCTATCAATGAGCAGTTCTTC
cdr3_aa: CASQISGTGAINEQFF
clone_size: .
j_call: TRBJ2-1
d_call: TRBD1
v_call: TRBV19

cdr3_nt: TGCGCCAGCAGTGAGTCGAAGGGTCCCCTCCACTTT
cdr3_aa: CASSESKGPLHF
clone_size: once
j_call: TRBJ1-6
d_call: .
v_call: TRBV10-1

cdr3_nt: TGTGCCAGCAGCTTGAGGCTAGCGGGGGTGACAGATACGCAGTATTTT
cdr3_aa: CASSLRLAGVTDTQYF
clone_size: .
j_call: TRBJ2-3
d_call: TRBD2
v_call: TRBV13

cdr3_nt: TGTGCCATCAGTGAGCCCCGGGGCAGCCCGGAAGAGACCCAGTACTTC
cdr3_aa: CAISEPRGSPEETQYF
clone_size: once
j_call: TRBJ2-5
d_call: .
v_call: TRBV10-3

cdr3_nt: TGCGCCAGCAGCCAAGATGGGTGGGACGGTGGCTACACCTTC
cdr3_aa: CASSQDGWDGGYTF
clone_size: .
j_call: TRBJ1-2
d_call: .
v_call: TRBV4-1

cdr3_nt: TGCGCCAGCAGTGTCGGGGGATCGACAGATACGCAGTATTTT
cdr3_aa: CASSVGGSTDTQYF
clone_size: .
j_call: TRBJ2-3
d_call: .
v_call: TRBV10-1

cdr3_nt: TGTGCCAGTATTAGCCGGGACAGGGACAATGAGCAGTTCTTC
cdr3_aa: CASISRDRDNEQFF
clone_size: medium-sized
j_call: TRBJ2-1
d_call: TRBD1
v_call: TRBV19

cdr3_nt: TGCGCCAGCAGCTGGGACATAAATGGCTACACCTTC
cdr3_aa: CASSWDINGYTF
clone_size: .
j_call: TRBJ1-2
d_call: .
v_call: TRBV5-1

cdr3_nt: TGCGCCAGCAGCCAAGATCCGCACAGCAATGAGCAGTTCTTC
cdr3_aa: CASSQDPHSNEQFF
clone_size: .
j_call: TRBJ2-1
d_call: .
v_call: TRBV4-1

cdr3_nt: TGTGCCACCAAACTAGCGGGGGCCTACAATGAGCAGTTCTTC
cdr3_aa: CATKLAGAYNEQFF
clone_size: .
j_call: TRBJ2-1
d_call: TRBD2
v_call: TRBV28

cdr3_nt: TGTGCCAGCAGCCCTTTGGGGACTAGCGGGAGGCGGGTCTCCGAGCAGTACTTC
cdr3_aa: CASSPLGTSGRRVSEQYF
clone_size: .
j_call: TRBJ2-7
d_call: TRBD2
v_call: TRBV4-2

cdr3_nt: TGTGCCAGCAGGGGACAGGGGTTTGGGGGGGAGACCCAGTACTTC
cdr3_aa: CASRGQGFGGETQYF
clone_size: .
j_call: TRBJ2-5
d_call: TRBD1
v_call: TRBV2

cdr3_nt: TGCGCCAGCAGCTTGGGAGGGACAGGGGGCAAAGAGACCCAGTACTTC
cdr3_aa: CASSLGGTGGKETQYF
clone_size: .
j_call: TRBJ2-5
d_call: TRBD1
v_call: TRBV5-1

cdr3_nt: TGTGCCAGCAGCTGGCTGGCTCTGGCTGGGAACACCGGGGAGCTGTTTTTT
cdr3_aa: CASSWLALAGNTGELFF
clone_size: .
j_call: TRBJ2-2
d_call: .
v_call: TRBV7-2

cdr3_nt: TGTGCCAGCAGCTTAAGTCCCTCTGGGGCCAACGTCCTGACTTTC
cdr3_aa: CASSLSPSGANVLTF
clone_size: .
j_call: TRBJ2-6
d_call: .
v_call: TRBV7-9

cdr3_nt: TGTGCCACAGGGGTCCACGAGCAGTACTTC
cdr3_aa: CATGVHEQYF
clone_size: .
j_call: TRBJ2-7
d_call: .
v_call: TRBV6-5

cdr3_nt: TGTGCCAGCAGTTGGGGCAGGAACATGAACACTGAAGCTTTCTTT
cdr3_aa: CASSWGRNMNTEAFF
clone_size: .
j_call: TRBJ1-1
d_call: .
v_call: TRBV27

cdr3_nt: TGTGCCAGCAGCTTCCAGTACCAAGAGACCCAGTACTTC
cdr3_aa: CASSFQYQETQYF
clone_size: .
j_call: TRBJ2-5
d_call: .
v_call: TRBV11-2

cdr3_nt: TGTGCCAGTAGGGGGGGTGGCTCCTACGAGCAGTACTTC
cdr3_aa: CASRGGGSYEQYF
clone_size: .
j_call: TRBJ2-7
d_call: .
v_call: TRBV10-3

cdr3_nt: TGCGCCAGCAGTGAACAGGGGATCAATGGCTACACCTTC
cdr3_aa: CASSEQGINGYTF
clone_size: .
j_call: TRBJ1-2
d_call: TRBD1
v_call: TRBV10-2

cdr3_nt: TGTGCCAGCAGCTCCGGGACTAGCGTCCGCAATGAGCAGTTCTTC
cdr3_aa: CASSSGTSVRNEQFF
clone_size: .
j_call: TRBJ2-1
d_call: TRBD2
v_call: TRBV7-9

cdr3_nt: TGTGCCAGCTCACCACCGATCGCGTTAGATACGCAGTATTTT
cdr3_aa: CASSPPIALDTQYF
clone_size: .
j_call: TRBJ2-3
d_call: .
v_call: TRBV18

cdr3_nt: TGTGCCATCAGTGAGTACGGTGGATACGAGCAGTACTTC
cdr3_aa: CAISEYGGYEQYF
clone_size: .
j_call: TRBJ2-7
d_call: .
v_call: TRBV10-3

cdr3_nt: TGTGCCAGCAGCGTATCCCCCGACTCTGGAAACACCATATATTTT
cdr3_aa: CASSVSPDSGNTIYF
clone_size: .
j_call: TRBJ1-3
d_call: .
v_call: TRBV9

cdr3_nt: TGTGCCAGCAGTTTGGGGGGTCGCCATGGCTACACCTTC
cdr3_aa: CASSLGGRHGYTF
clone_size: few
j_call: TRBJ1-2
d_call: .
v_call: TRBV27

cdr3_nt: TGTGCCAGCAGAGGGGACAGGGGGGTCTACGAGCAGTACTTC
cdr3_aa: CASRGDRGVYEQYF
clone_size: .
j_call: TRBJ2-7
d_call: TRBD1
v_call: TRBV6-5

cdr3_nt: TGTGCCAGCAGTTTCACGGGGAGCTCTGGGGCCAACGTCCTGACTTTC
cdr3_aa: CASSFTGSSGANVLTF
clone_size: .
j_call: TRBJ2-6
d_call: .
v_call: TRBV27

cdr3_nt: TGTGCCAGCAGGAAGTATCCGTTCGAAAACGAGCAGTACTTC
cdr3_aa: CASRKYPFENEQYF
clone_size: .
j_call: TRBJ2-7
d_call: .
v_call: TRBV2

cdr3_nt: TGCGCCAGCAGCTCCTTACCAGGGGGCGGCTACGAGCAGTACTTC
cdr3_aa: CASSSLPGGGYEQYF
clone_size: .
j_call: TRBJ2-7
d_call: TRBD1
v_call: TRBV5-1

cdr3_nt: TGTGCCAGCAGCCACGAGACGGTACCCTACGAGCAGTACTTC
cdr3_aa: CASSHETVPYEQYF
clone_size: .
j_call: TRBJ2-7
d_call: .
v_call: TRBV14

cdr3_nt: TGTGCCAGCATCCTTTCTGGGGCCAACGTCCTGACTTTC
cdr3_aa: CASILSGANVLTF
clone_size: .
j_call: TRBJ2-6
d_call: .
v_call: TRBV7-9

cdr3_nt: TGCAGCGTTGTGGAAGGGTGGGGCTACACCTTC
cdr3_aa: CSVVEGWGYTF
clone_size: .
j_call: TRBJ1-2
d_call: .
v_call: TRBV29-1

cdr3_nt: TGCAGCGTTGTATGGATAGCTCAGGGGGAGACCCAGTACTTC
cdr3_aa: CSVVWIAQGETQYF
clone_size: .
j_call: TRBJ2-5
d_call: .
v_call: TRBV29-1

cdr3_nt: TGTGCCAGCAGTCCTGGACTAGCGGGATTCACGGATACGCAGTATTTT
cdr3_aa: CASSPGLAGFTDTQYF
clone_size: .
j_call: TRBJ2-3
d_call: TRBD2
v_call: TRBV6-4

cdr3_nt: TGTGCCAGCAGCTCGGACTGGGCAGAGACCCAGTACTTC
cdr3_aa: CASSSDWAETQYF
clone_size: once
j_call: TRBJ2-5
d_call: .
v_call: TRBV7-6

cdr3_nt: TGCGCCAGCAGCTTGGTGTCCGGGAGGGCCCTAAAGGGAAACACCGGGGAGCTGTTTTTT
cdr3_aa: CASSLVSGRALKGNTGELFF
clone_size: .
j_call: TRBJ2-2
d_call: TRBD2
v_call: TRBV5-1

cdr3_nt: TGCGCCAGCAGTGAGTCCCGTGGGGGGCTGAATGAAAAACTGTTTTTT
cdr3_aa: CASSESRGGLNEKLFF
clone_size: .
j_call: TRBJ1-4
d_call: .
v_call: TRBV10-2

cdr3_nt: TGCGCCAGCAGCCCCCCGGGACGGCACTCTGGAAACACCATATATTTT
cdr3_aa: CASSPPGRHSGNTIYF
clone_size: few
j_call: TRBJ1-3
d_call: .
v_call: TRBV4-1

cdr3_nt: TGCAGCGCTGTCCGGGCAGATACGCAGTATTTT
cdr3_aa: CSAVRADTQYF
clone_size: .
j_call: TRBJ2-3
d_call: .
v_call: TRBV29-1

cdr3_nt: TGTGCCAGCAGCTTGGTTGACACTGAAGCTTTCTTT
cdr3_aa: CASSLVDTEAFF
clone_size: .
j_call: TRBJ1-1
d_call: .
v_call: TRBV5-8

cdr3_nt: TGTGCTAGTGGTTTGGACAGGGAGTTTGGCTACACCTTC
cdr3_aa: CASGLDREFGYTF
clone_size: .
j_call: TRBJ1-2
d_call: .
v_call: TRBV12-5

cdr3_nt: TGTGCCAGCAGCTTACGGGAACTCCGGGACACTTCTGATAGCAATCAGCCCCAGCATTTT
cdr3_aa: CASSLRELRDTSDSNQPQHF
clone_size: .
j_call: TRBJ1-5
d_call: .
v_call: TRBV13

cdr3_nt: TGTGCCAGCAGCCCGGAGTTTGGGCAAGAGACCCAGTACTTC
cdr3_aa: CASSPEFGQETQYF
clone_size: .
j_call: TRBJ2-5
d_call: .
v_call: TRBV7-6

cdr3_nt: TGTGCCAGCAGTGTGGGGAGGGACACCATATATTTT
cdr3_aa: CASSVGRDTIYF
clone_size: .
j_call: TRBJ1-3
d_call: .
v_call: TRBV2

cdr3_nt: TGTGCCAGCAGTGATACCCCCGGGACACTGTACAATGAGCAGTTCTTC
cdr3_aa: CASSDTPGTLYNEQFF
clone_size: .
j_call: TRBJ2-1
d_call: .
v_call: TRBV2

cdr3_nt: TGTGCCAGCAGCGTAGGTCCTAGCGGGAGCTACGAGCAGTACTTC
cdr3_aa: CASSVGPSGSYEQYF
clone_size: .
j_call: TRBJ2-7
d_call: TRBD2
v_call: TRBV9

cdr3_nt: TGTGCCAGCAGGGCAAGACAGGGGAATGAAAAACTGTTTTTT
cdr3_aa: CASRARQGNEKLFF
clone_size: .
j_call: TRBJ1-4
d_call: TRBD1
v_call: TRBV27

cdr3_nt: TGTGCCAGCAGTTTGCCGTTATTAGGGGGCGAGGCAGATACGCAGTATTTT
cdr3_aa: CASSLPLLGGEADTQYF
clone_size: .
j_call: TRBJ2-3
d_call: TRBD1
v_call: TRBV28